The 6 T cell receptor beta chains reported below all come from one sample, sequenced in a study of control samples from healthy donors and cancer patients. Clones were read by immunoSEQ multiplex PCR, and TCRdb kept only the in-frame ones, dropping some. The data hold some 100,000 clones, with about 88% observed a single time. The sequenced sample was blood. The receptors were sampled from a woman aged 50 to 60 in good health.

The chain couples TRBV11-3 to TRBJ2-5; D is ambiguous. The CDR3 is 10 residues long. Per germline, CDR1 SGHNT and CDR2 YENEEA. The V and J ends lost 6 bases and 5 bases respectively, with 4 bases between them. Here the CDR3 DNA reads TGTGCCAGCAGAGGTGAGACCCAGTACTTC. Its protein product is CASRGETQYF.

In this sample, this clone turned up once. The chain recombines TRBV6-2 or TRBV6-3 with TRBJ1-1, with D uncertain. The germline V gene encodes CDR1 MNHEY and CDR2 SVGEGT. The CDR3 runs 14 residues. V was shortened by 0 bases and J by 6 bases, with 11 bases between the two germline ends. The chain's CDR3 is CASSYSARQAEAFF. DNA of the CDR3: TGTGCCAGCAGTTACTCAGCGCGGCAAGCTGAAGCTTTCTTT.

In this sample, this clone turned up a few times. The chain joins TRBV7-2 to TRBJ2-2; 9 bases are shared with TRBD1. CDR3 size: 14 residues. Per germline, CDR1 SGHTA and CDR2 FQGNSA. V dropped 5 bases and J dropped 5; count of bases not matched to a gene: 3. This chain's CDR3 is CASSIDRGTGELFF. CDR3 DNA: TGTGCCAGCAGCATAGACAGGGGGACCGGGGAGCTGTTTTTT.

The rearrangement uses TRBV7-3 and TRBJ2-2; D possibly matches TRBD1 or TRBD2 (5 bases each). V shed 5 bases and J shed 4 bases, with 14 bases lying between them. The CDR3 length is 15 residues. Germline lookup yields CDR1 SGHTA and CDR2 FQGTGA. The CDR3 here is CASSRDASSTGELFF. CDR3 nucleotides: TGTGCCAGCAGCCGGGACGCAAGCTCCACCGGGGAGCTGTTTTTT.

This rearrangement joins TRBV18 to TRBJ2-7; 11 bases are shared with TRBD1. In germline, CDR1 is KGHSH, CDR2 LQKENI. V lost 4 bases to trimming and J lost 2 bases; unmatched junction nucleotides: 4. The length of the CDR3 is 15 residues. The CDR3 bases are TGTGCCAGCTCACTTCGGGACAGGGGGACCTACGAGCAGTACTTC. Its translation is CASSLRDRGTYEQYF.

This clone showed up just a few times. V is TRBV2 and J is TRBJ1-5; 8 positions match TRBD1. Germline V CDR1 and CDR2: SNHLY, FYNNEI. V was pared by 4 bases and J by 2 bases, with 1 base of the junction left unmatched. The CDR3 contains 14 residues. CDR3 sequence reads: CASSVTGGNQPQHF. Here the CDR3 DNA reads TGTGCCAGCAGTGTGACAGGGGGCAATCAGCCCCAGCATTTT.